Listed here are 18 T cell receptor beta chains from one sample, sequenced in a study of cytomegalovirus exposure and HLA in healthy donors. Sequencing used immunoSEQ multiplex PCR; TCRdb keeps in-frame clones, though not all of them. The sample contains about 200,000 clones, 70% to 85% of which appear only once. The sample was PBMCs. These receptors all stem from a woman aged 25 to 39 in good health and CMV-seropositive.

The rearrangement links TRBV5-1 to TRBJ1-1; maybe TRBD1 (6 bases). Looked up from germline, CDR1 is SGHRS and CDR2 is YFSETQ. The CDR3 runs to 15 residues. The ends were cut back, 4 bases at V and 7 bases at J, with 20 bases in the middle. CDR3 DNA sequence: TGCGCCAGCAGCCAAGAGGCACCAGGGGTAAATGAAGCTTTCTTT. Translating it yields CASSQEAPGVNEAFF.

The chain joins TRBV2 to TRBJ1-5; 8 nucleotides align to TRBD1. Germline V gene sequence: CDR1 SNHLY, CDR2 FYNNEI. V shed 4 bases, J shed 0 bases, and the junction held 8 bases outside the gene matches. The CDR3 sequence is 17 residues long. CDR3 protein: CASSADRGLYSNQPQHF. The DNA of the CDR3 is TGTGCCAGCAGTGCAGACAGGGGCCTCTATAGCAATCAGCCCCAGCATTTT.

This chain links TRBV25-1 with TRBJ2-1, with 7 positions matching TRBD1. V was clipped by 3 bases and J by 4 bases; unmatched bases: 0. The CDR3 runs 13 residues. Germline assignment: CDR1 MGHDK and CDR2 SYGVNS. The CDR3 sequence: CASSETGYNEQFF. CDR3 nucleotide sequence: TGTGCCAGCAGTGAGACAGGGTACAATGAGCAGTTCTTC.

J is TRBJ2-7 and V is TRBV11-3; TRBD2 aligns across 8 bases. The V segment lost 5 bases and the J segment 6 bases; nucleotides outside the gene matches: 15. CDR3 length: 16 amino acids. Germline assignment: CDR1 SGHNT and CDR2 YENEEA. CDR3 loop: CASSLSGGPSMGEQYF. The DNA for the CDR3 is TGTGCCAGCAGCCTTTCGGGAGGGCCCTCGATGGGCGAGCAGTACTTC.

In its sample, this clone was seen a few times. The chain combines TRBV5-1 with TRBJ2-5; no reliable D call. Per the germline V gene, CDR1 is SGHRS and CDR2 is YFSETQ. CDR3 length equals 13 residues. Deletions cut 0 bases from V and 2 bases from J, with 5 bases between. The CDR3 loop is CASSLGRQETQYF. The CDR3 DNA follows: TGCGCCAGCAGCTTGGGGCGGCAAGAGACCCAGTACTTC.

The rearrangement uses TRBV27 and TRBJ2-4; 9 bases match TRBD2. This CDR3 spans 15 amino acids. Trimming cost V 7 bases and J 7 bases; bases outside gene matches: 11. In germline, CDR1 is MNHEY, CDR2 SMNVEV (reference sequence). The CDR3 protein is CASMGLAPIPNIQYF. DNA of the CDR3: TGTGCCAGCATGGGACTAGCTCCAATCCCCAACATTCAGTACTTC.

The genes are TRBV4-2 and TRBJ2-1; TRBD2 matches 9 bases. The trim removed 0 bases at V and 9 bases at J, leaving 9 bases unmatched. Germline V CDR1 and CDR2: LGHNA, YNFKEQ. The CDR3 is 16 residues long. In nucleotides, the CDR3 is TGTGCCAGCAGCCAAGATGGCGGGAGGGCCTTACGTGAGCAGTTCTTC. This gives the protein CASSQDGGRALREQFF.

The genes are TRBV5-4 and TRBJ2-7; 13 nucleotides match TRBD2. Germline loops: CDR1 SGHNT, CDR2 YYREEE (reference sequence). There are 16 residues in the CDR3. J lost 4 bases, V lost 3 bases, and 7 bases had no gene match. The DNA for the CDR3 is TGTGCCAGCAGCTCAGAGACTAGCGGGAGGTGGTACGAGCAGTACTTC. Amino acid sequence: CASSSETSGRWYEQYF.

V is TRBV19 and J is TRBJ1-5; tentatively, D is TRBD1 (6 bases). The CDR3 spans 16 residues. CDR1 is LNHDA, CDR2 SQIVND, per germline (reference sequence). Trimming took off 4 bases at V and 1 base at J, with 14 bases between the two ends. The CDR3 region has the DNA TGTGCCAGTAGTAGCCCCAGGGGTGCGAGCAATCAGCCCCAGCATTTT. It translates to CASSSPRGASNQPQHF.

The V gene is TRBV29-1, the J gene TRBJ1-2; D perhaps matches TRBD1 (5 bases). Germline V lookup: CDR1 SQVTM, CDR2 ANQGSEA. The CDR3 consists of 13 residues. Trimming took 5 bases from V and 6 from J, leaving 16 bases between them. The CDR3: CSVLMPGGDGYTF. The CDR3 DNA reads as TGCAGCGTTTTAATGCCGGGGGGTGATGGCTACACCTTC. Full variable domain (outside the CDR3, taken from reference TRBV29-1 and TRBJ1-2): SAVISQKPSRDICQRGTSLTIQCQVDSQVTMMFWYRQQPGQSLTLIATANQGSEATYESGFVIDKFPISRPNLTFSTLTVSNMSPEDSSIYLCSVLMPGGDGYTFGSGTRLTVV.

The V call is TRBV2, the J call TRBJ2-2; 7 bases map to TRBD2. This CDR3 has 15 amino acids. Germline-derived CDR1 and CDR2 are SNHLY and FYNNEI. V lost 6 bases and J lost 4; bases outside the gene matches: 8. The CDR3 sequence: CASRGITSATGELFF. The CDR3 DNA follows: TGTGCCAGCAGAGGTATAACTAGCGCCACCGGGGAGCTGTTTTTT. Together with reference TRBV2 and TRBJ2-2, the CDR3 gives the full variable domain: EPEVTQTPSHQVTQMGQEVILRCVPISNHLYFYWYRQILGQKVEFLVSFYNNEISEKSEIFDDQFSVERPDGSNFTLKIRSTKLEDSAMYFCASRGITSATGELFFGEGSRLTVL.

The V call is TRBV10-2, the J call TRBJ1-2; D is possibly TRBD1 (5 bases). The V end lost 8 bases, the J end lost 6 bases, and 22 bases lay between the germline ends. The length of the CDR3 is 15 residues. Germline V gene lookup returns CDR1 WSHSY and CDR2 SAAADI. CDR3 nucleotide sequence: TGCGCCAGCTGCCCTTTGCGTATCAGGGCCCATGGCTACACCTTC. Amino acids: CASCPLRIRAHGYTF.

In this sample, this clone turned up once. This chain uses TRBV5-8 with TRBJ2-3; 7 positions match TRBD2. CDR1 SGHTS and CDR2 YDEGEE come from the germline V gene. This CDR3 comprises 17 residues. V dropped 1 base and J dropped 4; count of bases not matched to a gene: 12. CDR3 loop: CASSLMAGVSFPDTQYF. The CDR3 coding sequence is TGTGCCAGCAGCTTGATGGCGGGAGTCAGTTTTCCAGATACGCAGTATTTT.

This chain joins TRBV5-6 and TRBJ2-7, with D possibly matching TRBD1 (5 bases). The germline V gene encodes CDR1 SGHDT and CDR2 YYEEEE. Trimming cost V 0 bases and J 5 bases, with 18 bases left between them. The CDR3 contains 16 residues. The CDR3 is CASSLEKGLLINEQYF. For the CDR3, the DNA is TGTGCCAGCAGCTTGGAGAAGGGGCTTTTGATTAACGAGCAGTACTTC.

This clone was detected only once. The rearrangement links TRBV7-3 to TRBJ2-1, with D hard to call. Germline lookup yields CDR1 SGHTA and CDR2 FQGTGA. This CDR3 contains 13 residues. The germline V and J ends were trimmed by 5 bases and 10 bases, with 15 bases remaining between them. CDR3 coding DNA: TGTGCCAGCAGCCCCTCACACAATGTGGAGCAGTTCTTC. It is translated as CASSPSHNVEQFF.

The rearrangement links TRBV12-5 to TRBJ1-2, with D possibly TRBD1 on 6 matching bases. CDR1 is LGHNT, CDR2 FRNRAP, per germline. This CDR3 has 14 residues. V lost 5 bases, J lost 0 bases, and 10 bases lay in between. The CDR3 region is CASGPGTTNYGYTF. CDR3 nucleotides: TGTGCTAGTGGTCCCGGGACAACTAACTATGGCTACACCTTC.

The rearrangement joins TRBV28 to TRBJ1-1, with D possibly TRBD1 on 5 matching bases. Per germline, CDR1 MDHEN and CDR2 SYDVKM. V was cut by 4 bases and J by 3 bases, with 12 bases left in between. CDR3 length equals 14 residues. CDR3 sequence reads: CASSSLGGYTEAFF. The CDR3 coding sequence is TGTGCCAGCAGTTCGTTGGGGGGATACACTGAAGCTTTCTTT. The whole variable domain, filled in from reference TRBV28 and TRBJ1-1, reads DVKVTQSSRYLVKRTGEKVFLECVQDMDHENMFWYRQDPGLGLRLIYFSYDVKMKEKGDIPEGYSVSREKKERFSLILESASTNQTSMYLCASSSLGGYTEAFFGQGTRLTVV.

A few counts support this clone. V is TRBV7-2 and J is TRBJ2-7; 11 bases fit TRBD2. In germline, CDR1 is SGHTA, CDR2 FQGNSA. Germline trimming cut 4 bases from V and 4 bases from J; bases unmatched to any gene: 3. This CDR3 spans 14 amino acids. DNA of the CDR3: TGTGCCAGCAGCTCGAGACTAGCGGGGTACGAGCAGTACTTC. It encodes CASSSRLAGYEQYF.